This entry features one T cell receptor beta chain sequence. This clonotype was observed many times. The specificity of this receptor is unknown. There are no base qualities to consult, and no much larger clone falls within one base. Hyperthyroidism patients were aged 18 to 65 years and newly diagnosed, with disease duration of less than 2 months. Exclusion was applied to patients with uncontrolled infections, other autoimmune diseases, pregnancy or lactation. Diagnoses were established on the basis of clinical symptoms, serum thyroxine and TRAb, thyroid ultrasound, and orbital computed tomography. Blood from progressor patients was collected at the time of first diagnosis with hyperthyroidism, before any ophthalmopathy symptoms had appeared. PBMCs were separated from around 9.1 ml of fresh peripheral blood using Ficoll-Paque density gradient centrifugation. Progressor patients were initially diagnosed with Graves' hyperthyroidism and developed ophthalmopathy during follow-up. Total RNA was extracted using Trizol reagent, and RNA quality was assessed on an Agilent 2100 Bioanalyzer.

The data are from a study of T cells in Graves' hyperthyroidism and ophthalmopathy (dated by TCRdb to about 2019). In the study overall: Peripheral blood samples were taken at the time of initial diagnosis, prior to any treatment. Prospective prediction of ophthalmopathy was tested in an independent validation cohort of under 20 hyperthyroidism patients and 17 patients who later progressed to ophthalmopathy. After sampling, hyperthyroidism patients received methimazole starting at 30 mg daily, and ophthalmopathy patients received high-dose intravenous methylprednisolone. Thyroid tissue and blood T-cell repertoires from over 5 Graves' hyperthyroidism patients were also compared in the study. The paper describes TCR Vbeta CDR3 sequencing of 140 or so peripheral blood samples, made up of some 42 ophthalmopathy patients, over 70 hyperthyroidism patients and around 17 progressor patients. To identify distinguishing TCR V-J signatures, a discovery cohort of about 100 patients was used, comprising some 43 with Graves' ophthalmopathy and under 60 with stable Graves' hyperthyroidism. The roughly 100 discovery patients were divided at random into training and test sets in a 7:3 ratio. Overall results and qualifications from the work: In validation, the model predicted progression to ophthalmopathy with just under 71% sensitivity and approximately 74% specificity, a median of 6.5 months before onset. A 13 V-J signature model separated ophthalmopathy from stable hyperthyroidism, with about 88% sensitivity and just under 84% specificity in cross-validation and 80%/75% in testing. Most expanded thyroid clonotypes (frequency above 0.001) were also detected in blood, a finding suggesting that blood repertoires may reflect thyroid immune responses. No statistical method was used to fix the sample size in advance, and group allocation was not hidden from the investigators.

Amplification of TCR beta CDR3 regions was carried out from RNA transcripts. A first-round RT-PCR of the TCR CDR3 used the HTBI primer set with the Qiagen OneStep RT-PCR kit. Libraries were constructed in a second round of multiplex PCR, after which size selection and purification were carried out. Sequencing of the libraries was done on an Illumina HiSeq2000 using paired-end 100 bp reads. In the authors' own workflow: SOAPnuke was used to process the raw data, removing reads that contained adapters or uncalled bases, had a mean Phred below 15, or lacked an exact match to the constant primer or identifier. High-quality paired reads were merged with COPE v1.2.5, and unique nucleotide sequences were defined as clonotypes. Clonotypes were aligned to IMGT TRBV, TRBD and TRBJ reference segments using MiTCR v1.1. The analysis included only V-J combinations with a frequency above 0.0001, which together covered 99% to 99.2% of the repertoires. A TCS score was defined as the ratio between F50 (clonal expansion) and ExV (chaos), using BLOSUM62-based TCRdist between CDR3 peptides within each V-J. Welch's t-statistics and random forest reduced several hundred V-J features to about 12, which were used in a naive Bayes classifier (R e1071). TCRdb's own reprocessing of the public reads used fastp at Q25 and MiXCR and kept productive beta chains. Each entry merges the rows of one CDR3 protein and shows their most common DNA and genes. TCRdb's processing, not the study's, gives the V and J calls here. For this sample there are around 380,000 distinct CDR3 sequences; roughly 13% appear just once. Around 21% of the sample is in the top ten clones.

Its CDR3 holds 14 amino acids, cysteine through phenylalanine. CDR3 DNA only is kept here, 42 bases in frame from base 1. Sequences SEHNR (CDR1) and FQNEAQ (CDR2) are obtained from the germline V gene (reference sequence). After removal of 5 bases from V and 5 bases from J, the junction retains 5 bases not matched to a gene. Sequencing was carried out using blood. This receptor was identified in a man younger than 40 with Graves' hyperthyroidism that later progressed to Graves' ophthalmopathy. Here the chain combines TRBV7-9 and TRBJ2-2; 7 central nucleotides agree with TRBD1. The DNA reads TGTGCCAGCAGCCGACAGGGTGAGACCGGGGAGCTGTTTTTT. Translated, it gives CASSRQGETGELFF.